Presented here are 29 T cell receptor beta chains from one specimen sequenced in a study of shared clonotypes between healthy human individuals. As defined, naive CD8 cells were CD45RO-negative and positively selected for CCR7, with terminally differentiated effector memory CD45RA+ cells excluded. Method: immunoSEQ multiplex PCR; TCRdb's copy keeps in-frame clones and lacks some. This table has hundreds of thousands of clones, just over 90% appearing once. Sequenced material: naive CD8+ T cells sorted from blood. These receptors came from a man aged 25-40 years in good health.

This clone was recorded only once. The chain links TRBV27 to TRBJ1-3; 11 nucleotides agree with TRBD1. In germline, CDR1 is MNHEY, CDR2 SMNVEV (reference sequence). The ends lost 2 bases at V and 5 bases at J; junction bases unmatched: 2. The CDR3 sequence is 15 residues long. The CDR3 region has the DNA TGTGCCAGCAGTTTAGGGACAGGGGGTAGAAACACCATATATTTT. As protein: CASSLGTGGRNTIYF.

In DNA form, the CDR3 reads TGTGCCAGCAGCGTTCAGACAAGACCTAGCACAGATACGCAGTATTTT. It encodes CASSVQTRPSTDTQYF. The chain carries TRBV7-2 and TRBJ2-3; D is undetermined. The CDR3 sequence is 16 residues long. V was trimmed by 5 bases and J by 0 bases, leaving 15 bases between them. Germline CDR1 is SGHTA and CDR2 is FQGNSA.

This clone was recorded only once. The chain recombines TRBV7-9 with TRBJ2-5; TRBD2 matches at 12 bases. V was pared by 5 bases and J by 3 bases, with 4 bases of the junction left unmatched. Germline CDR1 SEHNR, CDR2 FQNEAQ (reference sequence). The CDR3 runs 15 residues. CDR3 coding DNA: TGTGCCAGCAGCCGTCGACTAGCGGGAGAAGAGACCCAGTACTTC. It yields the protein CASSRRLAGEETQYF.

The V call is TRBV28, the J call TRBJ2-1; D remains ambiguous. The germline gives CDR1 MDHEN, CDR2 SYDVKM. Trimming removed 6 bases at V and 8 bases at J, with 11 bases between. CDR3 size: 12 residues. The CDR3 DNA is TGTGCCAGCAGACCCCGTAGGGATGAGCAGTTCTTC. As protein: CASRPRRDEQFF.

This clone has a single count. The chain employs TRBV7-2 and TRBJ2-7, with D possibly matching TRBD2 (6 bases). V was pared by 0 bases and J by 2 bases, with 23 bases between. The CDR3 has 19 amino acids. CDR1 and CDR2 (germline): SGHTA, FQGNSA. The CDR3 DNA reads as TGTGCCAGCAGCTTAGCCCACGCGTTGGGCGGGATATTGACCTACGAGCAGTACTTC. This codes for CASSLAHALGGILTYEQYF.

V gene TRBV28 combines with J gene TRBJ1-4, with D unclear. The CDR3 consists of 16 residues. The germline V gene encodes CDR1 MDHEN and CDR2 SYDVKM. Trimming pared 3 bases from V and 7 bases from J, leaving 18 bases between. The CDR3 is CASSFSLENWGEKLFF. CDR3 nucleotides: TGTGCCAGCAGTTTCTCTTTGGAGAACTGGGGTGAAAAACTGTTTTTT. The full variable domain, completed using reference TRBV28 and TRBJ1-4, is DVKVTQSSRYLVKRTGEKVFLECVQDMDHENMFWYRQDPGLGLRLIYFSYDVKMKEKGDIPEGYSVSREKKERFSLILESASTNQTSMYLCASSFSLENWGEKLFFGSGTQLSVL.

This chain links TRBV28 with TRBJ1-1; D remains ambiguous. The CDR3 runs to 13 residues. Between the trimmed V and J ends, which lost 3 bases and 0 bases, there was a span of 5 bases. Per the germline V gene, CDR1 is MDHEN and CDR2 is SYDVKM. CDR3 sequence (DNA): TGTGCCAGCAGTTTTTATATGAACACTGAAGCTTTCTTT. This codes for CASSFYMNTEAFF.

The count of this clone is one. The genes are TRBV5-6 and TRBJ2-1; 7 bases agree with TRBD2. Germline V lookup: CDR1 SGHDT, CDR2 YYEEEE. Unmatched junction bases numbered 9, after V lost 4 bases and J lost 5 bases. The CDR3 has 15 residues. DNA of the CDR3: TGTGCCAGCAGCCTCGGACTAGGGTCTAACAATGAGCAGTTCTTC. Translation gives CASSLGLGSNNEQFF.

The rearrangement links TRBV27 to TRBJ2-1; 10 nucleotides align to TRBD1. Trimming at V came to 2 bases and at J to 3 bases, leaving 4 bases not matched to a gene. The CDR3 is 16 amino acids. CDR1 and CDR2 from the germline V gene are MNHEY and SMNVEV (reference sequence). DNA for the CDR3: TGTGCCAGCAGTTTAGTTAGGACAGGGGGCTACAATGAGCAGTTCTTC. It yields the protein CASSLVRTGGYNEQFF.

This clone was seen a few times. The chain links TRBV5-4 to TRBJ2-1, with 12 positions matching TRBD2. Germline CDR1 SGHNT, CDR2 YYREEE (reference sequence). CDR3 length equals 17 residues. V lost 3 bases to trimming and J lost 7 bases; unmatched junction nucleotides: 11. The CDR3 reads CASSYPSSGRARNEQFF. CDR3 bases: TGTGCCAGCAGCTACCCTTCTAGCGGGAGGGCCCGTAATGAGCAGTTCTTC. The full variable domain, in which reference TRBV5-4 and TRBJ2-1 provide the parts outside the CDR3, is ETGVTQSPTHLIKTRGQQVTLRCSSQSGHNTVSWYQQALGQGPQFIFQYYREEENGRGNFPPRFSGLQFPNYSSELNVNALELDDSALYLCASSYPSSGRARNEQFFGPGTRLTVL.

This chain connects TRBV27 to TRBJ2-7, with 13 bases matching TRBD2. The CDR3 covers 16 residues. J gave up 3 bases and V 7 bases, and 9 bases lay outside the gene matches. Germline V gives CDR1 MNHEY, CDR2 SMNVEV (reference sequence). In DNA form, the CDR3 reads TGTGCCAGCAACCCACTCGGGACTAGCGGGAACTACGAGCAGTACTTC. Its protein product is CASNPLGTSGNYEQYF.

The V and J genes are TRBV29-1 and TRBJ1-1; D uncertain. CDR3 length: 15 residues. V was clipped by 3 bases and J by 0 bases, with 14 bases between them. Per germline, CDR1 SQVTM and CDR2 ANQGSEA. The CDR3 DNA is TGCAGCGTTGAGTCCCGGCGTTTGATGAACACTGAAGCTTTCTTT. It specifies CSVESRRLMNTEAFF.

V and J are TRBV29-1 and TRBJ2-2; 11 nucleotides match TRBD2. The CDR3 is made up of 18 amino acids. V trimming: 3 bases; J trimming: 2 bases; junction bases outside the gene matches: 11. Germline CDR1 is SQVTM and CDR2 is ANQGSEA. The DNA of the CDR3 is TGCAGCGTTGAGCCCCCGACTAGCGGGACGGCTAACACCGGGGAGCTGTTTTTT. Encoded protein: CSVEPPTSGTANTGELFF.

This chain connects TRBV7-6 to TRBJ2-5; no firm D call. V lost 0 bases, J lost 5 bases, and 28 bases lay in between. Germline loops: CDR1 SGHVS, CDR2 FNYEAQ. The CDR3 runs 20 residues. CDR3 sequence (DNA): TGTGCCAGCAGCTTAGCGGCGCGGTTCACGGCCCTTGTGGAATCGGAGACCCAGTACTTC. Its translation is CASSLAARFTALVESETQYF.

The V gene is TRBV15, the J gene TRBJ2-4, with TRBD1 matching over 9 bases. This CDR3 has 15 amino acids. V was clipped by 3 bases and J by 9 bases; unmatched bases: 9. In germline, CDR1 is LNHNV, CDR2 YYDKDF (reference sequence). The CDR3 reads CATSSGTGSGSIQYF. In DNA form, the CDR3 reads TGTGCCACCAGCAGTGGGACAGGGAGTGGGAGCATTCAGTACTTC.

The chain is built from TRBV11-2 and TRBJ1-1; a possible D gene is TRBD1 (5 bases). The CDR3 covers 14 residues. V gave up 3 bases and J gave up 4 bases, with 12 bases separating them. Looked up from germline, CDR1 is SGHAT and CDR2 is FQNNGV. For the CDR3, the DNA is TGTGCCAGCAGCTTTGGGGGGGAGCGCACTGAAGCTTTCTTT. This gives the protein CASSFGGERTEAFF.

This chain uses TRBV15 with TRBJ1-5; possibly TRBD1 for D (5 bases). Germline V gene data show CDR1 as LNHNV and CDR2 as YYDKDF (reference sequence). This CDR3 is 14 amino acids long. The V end was cut by 3 bases, the J end by 8 bases, with 14 bases between. CDR3 in amino acids: CATSSGRAIEPQHF. For the CDR3, the DNA is TGTGCCACCAGCAGTGGCAGGGCCATTGAGCCCCAGCATTTT.

This clone occurred once. This chain connects TRBV4-1 to TRBJ2-2; 9 nucleotides match TRBD2. V shed 0 bases and J 3 bases; nucleotides not matched to a gene: 5. This CDR3 region has 17 residues. CDR1 is MGHRA and CDR2 is YSYEKL in the germline V gene. Here the CDR3 DNA reads TGCGCCAGCAGCCAAGATACCAGCGGGAGGTACACCGGGGAGCTGTTTTTT. It translates to CASSQDTSGRYTGELFF.

The rearrangement uses TRBV11-2 and TRBJ2-5, with D tentatively TRBD2 (5 bases). The CDR3 spans 15 residues. V was clipped by 3 bases and J by 2 bases, with 13 bases between them. Germline-derived CDR1 and CDR2 are SGHAT and FQNNGV. CDR3 nucleotide sequence: TGTGCCAGCAGCTTCGGGATAGTCGGACAAGAGACCCAGTACTTC. It translates to CASSFGIVGQETQYF.

The gene calls are TRBV27 and TRBJ2-1; 14 bases fit TRBD2. This CDR3 is built from 17 residues. J lost 4 bases, V lost 5 bases, and 7 bases had no gene match. CDR1 and CDR2 (germline): MNHEY, SMNVEV (reference sequence). As DNA, the CDR3 is TGTGCCAGCAGTACAACCGGGACTAGCGGGAGTTACAATGAGCAGTTCTTC. This sequence encodes CASSTTGTSGSYNEQFF.

The chain carries TRBV27 and TRBJ2-1, with 13 nucleotides matching TRBD2. From germline, CDR1 is MNHEY and CDR2 SMNVEV (reference sequence). V shed 5 bases, J shed 8 bases, and the junction held 6 bases outside the gene matches. The CDR3 is 15 residues long. CDR3 in amino acids: CASSPPGLAGYEQFF. As DNA, the CDR3 is TGTGCCAGCAGTCCGCCGGGACTAGCGGGATATGAGCAGTTCTTC.

The rearrangement uses TRBV28 and TRBJ1-5; D is perhaps TRBD1 (6 bases). The germline V gene encodes CDR1 MDHEN and CDR2 SYDVKM. This CDR3 is built from 17 residues. Trimming removed 5 bases at V and 0 bases at J, with 17 bases between. CDR3 sequence (DNA): TGTGCCAGCAGTCTCTTGGGGGCGACCTTTAGCAATCAGCCCCAGCATTTT. Protein product: CASSLLGATFSNQPQHF. The whole variable domain, filled in from reference TRBV28 and TRBJ1-5, reads DVKVTQSSRYLVKRTGEKVFLECVQDMDHENMFWYRQDPGLGLRLIYFSYDVKMKEKGDIPEGYSVSREKKERFSLILESASTNQTSMYLCASSLLGATFSNQPQHFGDGTRLSIL.

The chain is built from TRBV27 and TRBJ2-1; no clear D. V was shortened by 6 bases and J by 9 bases, with 12 bases between the two germline ends. CDR1 is MNHEY and CDR2 is SMNVEV in the germline V gene (reference sequence). The CDR3 is 12 residues long. The chain's CDR3 is CASSPGLAEQFF. CDR3 DNA: TGTGCCAGCAGCCCAGGCTTAGCTGAGCAGTTCTTC.

This chain uses TRBV5-1 with TRBJ2-7; D is ambiguous. Trimming shortened V by 2 bases and J by 0 bases, and 6 bases separated the two germline ends. The CDR3 contains 13 residues. Per the germline V gene, CDR1 is SGHRS and CDR2 is YFSETQ. In DNA, the CDR3 is TGCGCCAGCAGCTTCGTGTCCTCCTACGAGCAGTACTTC. Translated: CASSFVSSYEQYF.

The count of this clone is one. This chain joins TRBV5-4 and TRBJ2-6; 8 bases align to TRBD1. V shed 0 bases and J 0 bases; nucleotides not matched to a gene: 8. This CDR3 is 19 amino acids long. In germline, CDR1 is SGHNT, CDR2 YYREEE (reference sequence). The CDR3 region is CASSLAGTGEYSGANVLTF. In nucleotides, the CDR3 is TGTGCCAGCAGCTTGGCTGGGACAGGTGAATACTCTGGGGCCAACGTCCTGACTTTC.

The genes are TRBV13 and TRBJ2-7; tentative D call: TRBD2 (5 bases). V was trimmed by 3 bases and J by 2 bases, leaving 11 bases between them. There are 14 residues in the CDR3. CDR1 and CDR2 (germline): PRHDT, FYEKMQ (reference sequence). This CDR3 reads CASSLSGKAYEQYF. The DNA of the CDR3 is TGTGCCAGCAGCTTGTCCGGGAAGGCCTACGAGCAGTACTTC.

This chain joins TRBV15 and TRBJ2-7, with D perhaps matching TRBD1 (5 bases). Trimming pared 3 bases from V and 2 bases from J, leaving 14 bases between. CDR3 size: 15 residues. Per the germline V gene, CDR1 is LNHNV and CDR2 is YYDKDF (reference sequence). The CDR3: CATSSSRAWAYEQYF. The CDR3, as DNA: TGTGCCACCAGCAGTAGCAGGGCCTGGGCCTACGAGCAGTACTTC. Full variable domain (remainder filled in from reference TRBV15 and TRBJ2-7): DAMVIQNPRYQVTQFGKPVTLSCSQTLNHNVMYWYQQKSSQAPKLLFHYYDKDFNNEADTPDNFQSRRPNTSFCFLDIRSPGLGDTAMYLCATSSSRAWAYEQYFGPGTRLTVT.

CDR3 residues: CASSPQTGTFF. The CDR3 nucleotides are TGTGCCAGCAGCCCCCAGACAGGGACTTTCTTT. V is TRBV7-9 and J is TRBJ1-1, with 7 bases aligning to TRBD1. The V and J ends lost 5 bases and 12 bases, in that order; junction bases with no gene match: 6. The length of the CDR3 is 11 residues. Germline loops: CDR1 SEHNR, CDR2 FQNEAQ (reference sequence).

The CDR3 DNA follows: TGTGCCAGCAGTGAAGCTCCAGGGCAATCCTACGAGCAGTACTTC. This translates into CASSEAPGQSYEQYF. The V and J genes are TRBV6-1 and TRBJ2-7, with D tentatively TRBD1 (5 bases). Per the germline V gene, CDR1 is MNHNS and CDR2 is SASEGT. The CDR3 has 15 residues. Trimming shortened V by 0 bases and J by 1 base, and 10 bases separated the two germline ends.